The 16 T cell receptor beta chains in this list originate from one sample, sequenced in a study of sequential checkpoint blockade in melanoma. The treatment: randomized to nivolumab then ipilimumab (arm A) or the reverse (arm B). Repertoires were generated with immunoSEQ multiplex PCR, while TCRdb's copy carries only in-frame clones and drops some. The table records roughly 20,000 clones, approximately 78% of them present only once. Sample: CD8+ T cells sorted from blood (inferred from file names), taken from a patient given nivolumab and ipilimumab in sequence. These receptors all stem from a human donor with melanoma.

V is TRBV19 and J is TRBJ1-1; unclear D gene. Trimming took off 10 bases at V and 3 bases at J, with 9 bases between the two ends. In germline, CDR1 is LNHDA, CDR2 SQIVND (reference sequence). The CDR3 is 11 amino acids. The CDR3 region has the DNA TGTGCCACCGTACGGGACACTGAAGCTTTCTTT. Residues: CATVRDTEAFF.

This chain links TRBV25-1 with TRBJ1-1; D is unresolved. Trimming took 5 bases from V and 6 from J, leaving 13 bases between them. Germline V lookup: CDR1 MGHDK, CDR2 SYGVNS. There are 13 residues in the CDR3. The CDR3 reads CASSPSRRPEAFF. The DNA for the CDR3 is TGTGCCAGCAGTCCCAGCCGGAGGCCTGAAGCTTTCTTT.

This rearrangement joins TRBV23-1 to TRBJ2-7; tentatively, D is TRBD2 (5 bases). TRBV23-1 is marked as an open reading frame, function uncertain. The CDR3 covers 12 residues. Deletions cut 6 bases from V and 7 bases from J, with 13 bases between. The CDR3 reads CASSQDGGEQYF. The CDR3 DNA reads as TGCGCCAGCAGCCAAGATGGCGGGGAGCAGTACTTC.

V usage is TRBV25-1 and J usage is TRBJ2-1, with 9 nucleotides matching TRBD2. The CDR3 is 14 amino acids. In germline, CDR1 is MGHDK, CDR2 SYGVNS. Trimming cost V 5 bases and J 4 bases; bases outside gene matches: 3. CDR3 amino acids: CASSLAGMYNEQFF. DNA for the CDR3: TGTGCCAGCAGTCTAGCGGGGATGTACAATGAGCAGTTCTTC.

The chain joins TRBV7-9 to TRBJ2-7; no firm D call. Germline V gives CDR1 SEHNR, CDR2 FQNEAQ (reference sequence). The length of the CDR3 is 13 residues. V dropped 1 base and J dropped 3 bases, with 7 bases sitting between them. The CDR3 is CASSLVSFYEQYF. As DNA, the CDR3 is TGTGCCAGCAGCTTAGTCTCTTTCTACGAGCAGTACTTC.

J is TRBJ1-1 and V is TRBV5-1; maybe TRBD1 (6 bases). The CDR3 length is 15 residues. Trimming removed 0 bases from V and 4 bases from J, with 13 bases in between. Germline CDR1 is SGHRS and CDR2 is YFSETQ. DNA for the CDR3: TGCGCCAGCAGCTTGGGGGGGCTACCCGGCACTGAAGCTTTCTTT. The encoded protein is CASSLGGLPGTEAFF.

Concerning this clone itself: The sample contains more than one DNA sequence encoding this CDR3. The gene calls are TRBV28 and TRBJ2-1, with D possibly matching TRBD1 (6 bases). CDR3 length equals 14 residues. Germline-derived CDR1 and CDR2 are MDHEN and SYDVKM. Trimming took 5 bases from V and 5 from J, leaving 13 bases between them. The CDR3 sequence: CASSGQGFNNEQFF. In nucleotides, the CDR3 is TGTGCCAGCAGTGGGCAGGGGTTCAACAATGAGCAGTTCTTC. Complete variable domain (other parts from reference TRBV28 and TRBJ2-1): DVKVTQSSRYLVKRTGEKVFLECVQDMDHENMFWYRQDPGLGLRLIYFSYDVKMKEKGDIPEGYSVSREKKERFSLILESASTNQTSMYLCASSGQGFNNEQFFGPGTRLTVL.

The chain combines TRBV27 with TRBJ1-5; possible D gene TRBD1, 5 bases. CDR1 is MNHEY and CDR2 is SMNVEV in the germline V gene (reference sequence). The ends were cut back, 5 bases at V and 2 bases at J, with 7 bases in the middle. CDR3 length equals 13 residues. The CDR3 loop is CASSVQGNQPQHF. DNA for the CDR3: TGTGCCAGCAGTGTACAGGGCAATCAGCCCCAGCATTTT.

The chain couples TRBV30 to TRBJ1-2; 8 positions agree with TRBD1. The CDR3 is 14 amino acids. The ends lost 4 bases at V and 5 bases at J; junction bases unmatched: 9. Germline V CDR1 and CDR2: GTSNPN, SVGIG (reference sequence). CDR3 sequence: CAWMETGVWYGYTF. CDR3 coding DNA: TGTGCCTGGATGGAGACAGGGGTTTGGTATGGCTACACCTTC.

This chain links TRBV13 with TRBJ1-1, with TRBD1 matching over 7 bases. The V segment lost 5 bases and the J segment 1 base; nucleotides outside the gene matches: 4. Germline assignment: CDR1 PRHDT and CDR2 FYEKMQ (reference sequence). This CDR3 has 14 residues. The CDR3: CASSEWTGNTEAFF. The CDR3 bases are TGTGCCAGCAGCGAATGGACAGGGAACACTGAAGCTTTCTTT.

The chain links TRBV27 to TRBJ1-4; D is ambiguous. V shed 2 bases and J shed 3 bases, with 10 bases lying between them. This CDR3 contains 15 residues. Per the germline V gene, CDR1 is MNHEY and CDR2 is SMNVEV (reference sequence). Written as DNA, the CDR3 is TGTGCCAGCAGTTTAGGCCTTCCCTCTAATGAAAAACTGTTTTTT. Encoded protein: CASSLGLPSNEKLFF.

The V and J genes are TRBV6-4 and TRBJ2-1, with 14 bases aligning to TRBD2. Germline V gene data show CDR1 as MRHNA and CDR2 as SNTAGT. V shed 0 bases and J 15 bases; nucleotides not matched to a gene: 4. This CDR3 is built from 14 residues. The CDR3 region is CASSDSGTSGRLFF. CDR3 DNA sequence: TGTGCCAGCAGTGACTCGGGGACTAGCGGGAGACTGTTCTTC.

This clone appeared a few times. The sample has other DNA sequences that encode this CDR3 too. J is TRBJ1-1 and V is TRBV27, with a weak D call TRBD1 (5 bases). This CDR3 comprises 14 residues. V gave up 3 bases and J gave up 0 bases, with 8 bases separating them. Germline CDR1 and CDR2: MNHEY and SMNVEV (reference sequence). CDR3 residues: CASSLGRMNTEAFF. For the CDR3, the DNA is TGTGCCAGCAGTTTGGGGCGGATGAACACTGAAGCTTTCTTT.

In nucleotides, the CDR3 is TGTGCCAGCATGGGGGGGACCAATATTTACGAGCAGTACTTC. Protein: CASMGGTNIYEQYF. This sequence joins TRBV2 and TRBJ2-7; TRBD2 matches at 7 bases. V gave up 7 bases and J gave up 4 bases; unmatched junction bases: 10. The germline CDR1 and CDR2 sequences are SNHLY and FYNNEI. This CDR3 contains 14 residues.

The V and J genes are TRBV10-1 and TRBJ2-7; possible D gene TRBD1, 6 bases. This CDR3 has 14 residues. The V gene's germline CDR1 is WNHNN and CDR2 SYGVQD (reference sequence). Trimming left V 4 bases short and J 0 bases short, with 10 bases between. This CDR3 is CASSGTGSSYEQYF. The CDR3, as DNA: TGCGCCAGCAGTGGAACAGGGAGCTCCTACGAGCAGTACTTC.

The V gene is TRBV6-5, the J gene TRBJ2-3; D possibly corresponds to TRBD2 (6 bases). In germline, CDR1 is MNHEY, CDR2 SVGAGI. The CDR3 extends over 13 amino acids. Trimming left V 0 bases short and J 8 bases short, with 9 bases between. This chain's CDR3 is CASSYSGGATQYF. The CDR3 DNA reads as TGTGCCAGCAGTTACTCTGGAGGGGCTACGCAGTATTTT.